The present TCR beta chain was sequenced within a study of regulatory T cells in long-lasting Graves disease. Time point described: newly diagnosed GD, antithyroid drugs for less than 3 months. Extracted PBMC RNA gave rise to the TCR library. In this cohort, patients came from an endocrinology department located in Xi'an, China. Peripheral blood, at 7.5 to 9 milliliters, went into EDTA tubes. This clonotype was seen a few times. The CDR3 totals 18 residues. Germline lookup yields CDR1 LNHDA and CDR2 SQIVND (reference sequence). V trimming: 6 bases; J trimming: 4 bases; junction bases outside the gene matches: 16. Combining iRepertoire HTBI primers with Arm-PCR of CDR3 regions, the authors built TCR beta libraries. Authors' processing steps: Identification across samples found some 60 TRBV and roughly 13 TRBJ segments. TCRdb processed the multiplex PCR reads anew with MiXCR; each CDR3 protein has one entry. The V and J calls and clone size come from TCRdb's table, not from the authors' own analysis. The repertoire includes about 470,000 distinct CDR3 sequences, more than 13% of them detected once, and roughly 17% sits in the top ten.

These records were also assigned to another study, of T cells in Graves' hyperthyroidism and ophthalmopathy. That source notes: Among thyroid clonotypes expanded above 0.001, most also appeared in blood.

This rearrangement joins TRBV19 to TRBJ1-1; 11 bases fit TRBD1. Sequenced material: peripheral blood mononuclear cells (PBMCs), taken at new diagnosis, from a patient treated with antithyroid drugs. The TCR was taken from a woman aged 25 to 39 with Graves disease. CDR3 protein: CASRGQGAPQPKGTEAFF. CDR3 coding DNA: TGTGCCAGTAGAGGACAGGGGGCCCCTCAACCCAAGGGCACTGAAGCTTTCTTT.